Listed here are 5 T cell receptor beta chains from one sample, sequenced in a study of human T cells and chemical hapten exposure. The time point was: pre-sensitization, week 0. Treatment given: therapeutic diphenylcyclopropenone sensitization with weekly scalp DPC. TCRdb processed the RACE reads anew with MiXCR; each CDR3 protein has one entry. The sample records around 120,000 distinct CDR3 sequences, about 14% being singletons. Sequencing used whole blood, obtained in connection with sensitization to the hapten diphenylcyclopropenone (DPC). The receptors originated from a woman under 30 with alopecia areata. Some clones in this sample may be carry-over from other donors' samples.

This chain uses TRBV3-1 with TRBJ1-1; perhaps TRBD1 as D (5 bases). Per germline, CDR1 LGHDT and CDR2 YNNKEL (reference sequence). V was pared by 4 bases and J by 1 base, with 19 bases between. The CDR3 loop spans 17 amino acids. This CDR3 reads CASSPRIRGRGNTEAFF. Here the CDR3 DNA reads TGTGCCAGCAGCCCTAGAATTCGGGGACGTGGGAACACTGAAGCTTTCTTT.

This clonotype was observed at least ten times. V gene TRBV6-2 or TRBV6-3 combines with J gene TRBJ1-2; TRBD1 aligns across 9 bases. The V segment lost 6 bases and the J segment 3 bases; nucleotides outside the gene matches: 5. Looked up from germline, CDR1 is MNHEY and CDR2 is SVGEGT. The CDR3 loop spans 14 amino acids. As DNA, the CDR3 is TGTGCCAGCAGCACCCGGACAGGGGACTATGGCTACACCTTC. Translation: CASSTRTGDYGYTF.

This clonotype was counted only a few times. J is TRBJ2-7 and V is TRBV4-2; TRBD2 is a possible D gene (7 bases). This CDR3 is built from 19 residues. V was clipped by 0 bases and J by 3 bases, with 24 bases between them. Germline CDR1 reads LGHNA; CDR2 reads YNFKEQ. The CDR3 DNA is TGTGCCAGCAGCCAAGATCATAGGCGGGGGCAGGGGACGATCTACGAGCAGTACTTC. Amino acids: CASSQDHRRGQGTIYEQYF.

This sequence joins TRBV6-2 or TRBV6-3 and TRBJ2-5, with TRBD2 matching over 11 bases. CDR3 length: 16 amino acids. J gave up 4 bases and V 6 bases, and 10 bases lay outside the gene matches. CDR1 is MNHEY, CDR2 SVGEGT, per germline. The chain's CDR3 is CASRPGTSGLRETQYF. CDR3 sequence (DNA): TGTGCCAGCAGACCCGGGACTAGCGGCCTCCGAGAGACCCAGTACTTC.

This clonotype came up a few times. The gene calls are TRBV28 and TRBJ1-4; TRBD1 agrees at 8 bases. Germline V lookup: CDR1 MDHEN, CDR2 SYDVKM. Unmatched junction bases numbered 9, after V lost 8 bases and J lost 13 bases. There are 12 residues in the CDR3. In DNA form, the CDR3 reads TGTGCCAGCGGATTGACAGGGGTCGGACTGTTTTTT. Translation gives CASGLTGVGLFF.